These T cell receptor beta chains were read from a single sample in a study of shared clonotypes between healthy human individuals. The assay was immunoSEQ multiplex PCR, and TCRdb's table has in-frame clones only and misses some. The sample has millions of clones, 85% to 95% seen once. Sample: naive CD4+ T cells sorted from blood. Receptors were obtained from a young man in good health. Each CDR3 is given with its conserved first and last residue. Each record gives: V gene, J gene, CDR3 protein.

v_call: TRBV6-5
j_call: TRBJ2-7
cdr3_aa: CASSLGGEQYF

v_call: TRBV11-2
j_call: TRBJ1-1
cdr3_aa: CASSSVAGEAFF

v_call: TRBV7-2
j_call: TRBJ2-5
cdr3_aa: CASSPQKGRETQYF

v_call: TRBV18
j_call: TRBJ1-5
cdr3_aa: CASSPSLNQPQHF

v_call: TRBV28
j_call: TRBJ1-2
cdr3_aa: CASSLTNYGYTF

v_call: TRBV6-5
j_call: TRBJ1-1
cdr3_aa: CASSYGRDRGRAEAFF

v_call: TRBV2
j_call: TRBJ2-3
cdr3_aa: CASSEAGRASTDTQYF

v_call: TRBV30
j_call: TRBJ2-3
cdr3_aa: CAWSVSGSTDTQYF

v_call: TRBV28
j_call: TRBJ2-2
cdr3_aa: CASSLDGELFF

v_call: TRBV10-3
j_call: TRBJ1-2
cdr3_aa: CAISGTGTGNGYTF

v_call: TRBV15
j_call: TRBJ2-3
cdr3_aa: CATSRERDTQYF

v_call: TRBV30
j_call: TRBJ1-2
cdr3_aa: CAWSDRRLGYGYTF

v_call: TRBV6-5
j_call: TRBJ1-2
cdr3_aa: CASSSPTRSYGYTF

v_call: TRBV7-2
j_call: TRBJ1-5
cdr3_aa: CASSLRQGGNQPQHF

v_call: TRBV7-2
j_call: TRBJ2-2
cdr3_aa: CASSPHRSNTGELFF

v_call: TRBV5-1
j_call: TRBJ1-3
cdr3_aa: CASSLSNSGNTIYF